Below are 10 T cell receptor beta chains sequenced from a single sample in a study of shared clonotypes between healthy human individuals. Sequencing used immunoSEQ multiplex PCR; TCRdb keeps in-frame clones, though not all of them. Of 2 million to 2.5 million clones in the sample, about nine tenths were seen once. The specimen was naive CD4+ T cells from PBMCs. Sample subset: CD45RA+ positively selected. The receptors stem from a man in his late teens or twenties in good health. Some clones in this sample may be carry-over from other donors' samples.

This chain joins TRBV10-3 and TRBJ2-3; 8 nucleotides align to TRBD2. CDR1 ENHRY and CDR2 SYGVKD come from the germline V gene. This CDR3 is built from 13 residues. The trim removed 7 bases at V and 5 bases at J, leaving 5 bases unmatched. The CDR3 nucleotides read TGTGCCATCACAACTAGCGGAAAAGATACGCAGTATTTT. Translation: CAITTSGKDTQYF.

This clone was detected once. This specimen includes other DNA sequences encoding the same CDR3. The chain combines TRBV18 with TRBJ2-7, with 11 bases that match TRBD1. After removal of 3 bases from V and 6 bases from J, the junction contained 1 base not matched to a gene. The germline V gene encodes CDR1 KGHSH and CDR2 LQKENI. The CDR3 is 13 residues long. CDR3 coding DNA: TGTGCCAGCTCACCCGGGACAGGGGGCGAGCAGTACTTC. Its translation: CASSPGTGGEQYF.

This chain uses TRBV15 with TRBJ2-5, with TRBD1 identical over 7 bases. This CDR3 has 15 amino acids. J was trimmed by 5 bases and V by 0 bases; bases with no gene match: 6. In germline, CDR1 is LNHNV, CDR2 YYDKDF (reference sequence). CDR3 residues: CATSRDPTGWETQYF. As DNA, the CDR3 is TGTGCCACCAGCAGAGATCCGACAGGGTGGGAGACCCAGTACTTC.

V gene TRBV18 combines with J gene TRBJ2-5, with 9 bases that match TRBD1. The CDR3 consists of 18 residues. Germline-derived CDR1 and CDR2 are KGHSH and LQKENI. V lost 3 bases, J lost 4 bases, and 15 bases stayed unmatched. The CDR3 DNA is TGTGCCAGCTCACCCCAGATTAGCGACAGGGGGGCTGGAGAGACCCAGTACTTC. It is translated as CASSPQISDRGAGETQYF.

In regard to this clone: In the same sample, other DNA sequences code for this CDR3. V is TRBV5-1 and J is TRBJ2-7; D not resolved. The CDR3 loop spans 15 amino acids. CDR1 SGHRS and CDR2 YFSETQ come from the germline V gene. Trimming pared 2 bases from V and 0 bases from J, leaving 12 bases between. In DNA, the CDR3 is TGCGCCAGCAGCTTAGCCGGGCAAGGCTCCTACGAGCAGTACTTC. Its translation is CASSLAGQGSYEQYF.

Turning to this clone: Other DNA sequences from this sample encode an identical CDR3 as well. This chain's CDR3 is CASSSDRGGETQYF. CDR3 sequence (DNA): TGTGCCAGCAGCTCTGACAGGGGCGGGGAGACCCAGTACTTC. The chain carries TRBV11-3 and TRBJ2-5, with 8 bases matching TRBD1. The V segment lost 4 bases and the J segment 5 bases; nucleotides outside the gene matches: 6. In germline, CDR1 is SGHNT, CDR2 YENEEA. This CDR3 is built from 14 residues.

A few counts support this clone. Other DNA sequences from this sample encode an identical CDR3 as well. V is TRBV7-8 and J is TRBJ1-1, with D possibly matching TRBD1 (5 bases). In germline, CDR1 is SGHVS, CDR2 FQNEAQ. Deletions cut 1 base from V and 2 bases from J, with 11 bases between. CDR3 size: 15 residues. CDR3 sequence (DNA): TGTGCCAGCAGCTTAGTTGGGGGATATAACACTGAAGCTTTCTTT. This codes for CASSLVGGYNTEAFF.

This clone occurred once. The chain combines TRBV11-2 with TRBJ2-7; no reliable D call. The germline V gene has CDR1 SGHAT and CDR2 FQNNGV. The CDR3 has 15 amino acids. V was shortened by 1 base and J by 4 bases, with 14 bases between the two germline ends. CDR3 residues: CASSLARISGYEQYF. Written as DNA, the CDR3 is TGTGCCAGCAGCTTAGCTCGCATATCAGGTTACGAGCAGTACTTC. Based on the CDR3 plus reference TRBV11-2 and TRBJ2-7, the full variable domain is EAGVAQSPRYKIIEKRQSVAFWCNPISGHATLYWYQQILGQGPKLLIQFQNNGVVDDSQLPKDRFSAERLKGVDSTLKIQPAKLEDSAVYLCASSLARISGYEQYFGPGTRLTVT.

This chain connects TRBV7-2 to TRBJ2-4, with D perhaps TRBD1 or TRBD2 (5 bases each). Trimming stripped 1 base from V and 9 bases from J, with 16 bases between. There are 15 residues in the CDR3. The germline gives CDR1 SGHTA, CDR2 FQGNSA. The CDR3 DNA reads TGTGCCAGCAGCTTAGGGGGGTCCAATATCGGCATTCAGTACTTC. It yields the protein CASSLGGSNIGIQYF. The variable domain in full, completed from reference TRBV7-2 and TRBJ2-4, reads GAGVSQSPSNKVTEKGKDVELRCDPISGHTALYWYRQSLGQGLEFLIYFQGNSAPDKSGLPSDRFSAERTGGSVSTLTIQRTQQEDSAVYLCASSLGGSNIGIQYFGAGTRLSVL.

This clone was counted between two and nine times. The rearrangement uses TRBV2 and TRBJ1-5; perhaps TRBD1 as D (6 bases). The CDR3 runs 14 residues. Per the germline V gene, CDR1 is SNHLY and CDR2 is FYNNEI. V lost 4 bases to trimming and J lost 2 bases, with 9 bases between them. In DNA, the CDR3 is TGTGCCAGCAGTGTAGGGGGAGGCAATCAGCCCCAGCATTTT. Protein product: CASSVGGGNQPQHF.